The TCR beta chain under discussion was sequenced for a study of sequential checkpoint blockade in melanoma (dated 2019 in TCRdb). At the level of the whole study: Patients were randomized 1:1 to first-line nivolumab followed by ipilimumab (arm A) or ipilimumab followed by nivolumab (arm B). For 20 to 25 patients, matched tumor biopsies were taken both before treatment and at week 13, after single-agent nivolumab (arm A) or ipilimumab (arm B). In roughly 80% of the matched pre- and post-treatment tumor biopsy pairs, both biopsies came from the same lesion. Both trial sequences were followed by maintenance nivolumab. TCRbeta immunosequencing was performed on DNA from roughly 90 pretreatment melanoma tumor samples.

The immunoSEQ Assay was used to immunosequence TCRbeta CDR3 regions from genomic DNA. Before high-throughput sequencing, genomic DNA was amplified using bias-controlled multiplex PCR. The paper's data handling went like this. To quantify the absolute abundance of each unique TCRbeta CDR3 region, the sequences were collapsed and filtered. Clonality, defined as 1 minus Pielou's evenness, was calculated using productive rearrangements only. Tumor T-cell fraction was calculated by normalizing TCRbeta template counts to usable DNA, which was estimated from several housekeeping genes. A previously published method was used to identify clones whose frequencies were significantly greater in on-treatment samples than in baseline samples. Entries here come from immuneACCESS through TCRdb and include only in-frame sequences with V and J called. Some clones fail to appear in such tables; in the studies checked, an unresolved V gene covers under half of the shortfall, and the cause of the remainder is unknown. The V and J calls and clone size were taken over from that table, and D and trimming were inferred from the DNA. The table for this sample lists some 5,400 clones; about 20% of them were counted only once. The top ten clones comprise roughly 8.6% of the sample.

The treatment or condition label, read with the paper, signifies: randomized to nivolumab then ipilimumab (arm A) or the reverse (arm B). None of the patients in the trial had previously been given DNA-damaging chemotherapy. Samples were obtained from patients with melanoma enrolled in CheckMate 064, a randomized, open-label phase II trial of sequential checkpoint blockade. Genomic DNA from formalin-fixed paraffin-embedded (FFPE) tissue samples served as the input for tumor TCR sequencing. V has 2 bases trimmed and J has 0 bases trimmed; junction bases matching no gene number 6. Measured from the cysteine to the phenylalanine, the CDR3 is 18 residues long. The sequence is cut down to CDR3 DNA, 54 bases in frame from base 1. CDR1 MDHEN and CDR2 SYDVKM were looked up in the germline V gene. This clone occurred a few times. What this receptor recognizes is not known. No base quality values were provided; no much bigger clone lies one nucleotide off.

The full study reports these points: Tumor T-cell fraction and clonality were correlated with PD-L1 staining and CD8+ T-cell counts, but not with mutational load. Among patients in the nivolumab-first arm (arm A), tumor TIL clonality before treatment was associated with response (P = .04). The model for predicting response that combines TCR metrics with mutation burden needs to be validated in larger, independent patient cohorts. Patients with increases in tumor T-cell fraction and clonality by week 13 were approximately 30 times more likely to achieve clinical benefit. Small sample sizes and reduced statistical power limited the analyses of tumor T-cell fraction within each arm.

The sequence derives from a human donor with melanoma. Sequencing used tumor tissue (inferred from file names), obtained from a patient given nivolumab and ipilimumab in sequence. Recombination joined TRBV28 with TRBJ2-3; 12 central bases correspond to TRBD2. In nucleotides, the sequence is TGTGCCAGCAGTTTAGGGACTAGCGGGTACCCTAGCACAGATACGCAGTATTTT. The translation is CASSLGTSGYPSTDTQYF.